This paragraph reports one T cell receptor (beta chain). The antigen it binds to is not known. No base quality information exists; no much larger clone differs at one position. The sample's time point label, in plain terms: about 28 days (+/-7) after the second vaccine dose. AZD1222 recipients whose second dose came at about 4 weeks and those whose second dose came at about 12 weeks were combined into one group, since spike-specific TCR depth and breadth did not differ between the two schedules. Vaccinee samples were obtained from the UK trials COV001 and COV002, which included a single-blind randomized controlled phase 2/3 trial of AZD1222 (ChAdOx1 nCoV-19) in healthy adults. For TCRbeta chain sequencing, PBMC samples from trial participants were taken at day 0 and at day 28 after the second dose. The data were taken from a study of T cell responses to AZD1222 COVID-19 vaccine (dated by TCRdb to 2020 to 2023). At the level of the whole study: A total of 233 trial participants underwent TCR sequencing, of whom more than 200 had received two doses of AZD1222 and roughly 26 had received two doses of the MenACWY control vaccine. Trial participants were enrolled by age into 18-55, 56-69 and 70-plus year subgroups, with approximately 160, 26 and 62 TCR-sequenced participants respectively.

Cut back by 0 bases and 4 bases, the V and J ends lie 10 bases apart. From the germline V gene (reference sequence), CDR1 is LGHDT and CDR2 is YNNKEL. Including cysteine and phenylalanine, the CDR3 has 15 amino acids. Left in the record is the CDR3 DNA by itself, 45 bases read in frame from the first base. General conclusions and limits of the study: Conclusions about previously exposed vaccinees were limited because only a handful of AZD1222 recipients were SARS-CoV-2 seropositive at baseline. After two AZD1222 doses, both the breadth and the depth of spike-specific TCRs were significantly higher than at day 0 and than in MenACWY recipients. Epitopes outside the regions mutated in the B.1.351 and B.1.1.7 variants were reportedly recognized by nearly half of the unique spike-specific TCRs. In the small 56-69-year group, the increase in depth fell short of significance, most likely because of low power. Because no day 14 peak-response samples were available, repertoires were characterized only after the peak T cell response. The whole spike protein was spanned by vaccine-associated CD4 TCRs, and dominant responses were seen in regions 160-218 and 743-854. Most participants were white British and females outnumbered males, and the authors suggested that clonal diversity may have been underestimated.

The CDR3 regions of human TCRbeta chains were subjected to immunosequencing. Turning to the authors' computational methods: TCRs in the repertoires were compared against a reference library of SARS-CoV-2-specific TCRs that had been generated with the MIRA antigen-specificity platform. Breadth was defined as the fraction of unique TCRs that were SARS-CoV-2-associated. Depth was defined as the fraction of total T cells that were SARS-CoV-2-associated. Each spike-specific TCR was assigned to its reactive spike region and to a CD4 or CD8 class using the MIRA data. Log10-transformed breadth and depth values were compared by one-way ANOVA with Sidak's multiple comparisons tests. TCRdb mirrors the immuneACCESS table, restricted to in-frame sequences. Some clones are absent from its copies; in checked studies, under half trace to an unresolved V gene, and the reason for the others is unknown. From that table come the V and J calls and clone size; the DNA was used to work out D and trimming. Present in this sample are some 47,000 clones, roughly 86% of which were seen just once. The ten largest make up roughly 2.7% of the sample.

The sequence was collected from an adult who received the AZD1222 COVID-19 vaccine. The chain is made from TRBV3-1 (or the pseudogene TRBV3-2) and TRBJ1-5, and possibly TRBD1, on 5 matching bases. Source: peripheral blood, taken 28 days after the second AZD1222 dose. The CDR3 reads as follows: CASSQDGTQNQPQHF. The DNA sequence follows: TGTGCCAGCAGCCAAGACGGGACCCAGAATCAGCCCCAGCATTTT.